A single sample is the source of the 20 T cell receptor beta chains below, sequenced in a study of T cell changes during pregnancy in multiple sclerosis. Generated by immunoSEQ multiplex PCR, the TCRdb table keeps only in-frame clones and is missing some. The data show about 130,000 clones, with 95% to 98% seen just once and 0.44% held by the top ten. Here the sequenced sample was peripheral blood, taken after pregnancy. These receptors all stem from a female donor with multiple sclerosis, enrolled in a pregnancy study.

This sequence joins TRBV19 and TRBJ1-3; weak D call: TRBD1 (6 bases). Trimming pared 6 bases from V and 0 bases from J, leaving 12 bases between. Germline CDR1 LNHDA, CDR2 SQIVND (reference sequence). This CDR3 region has 15 residues. Here the CDR3 DNA reads TGTGCCAGTAGCGTGGACAGTAACTCTGGAAACACCATATATTTT. It specifies CASSVDSNSGNTIYF.

This clone was seen just once. The V call is TRBV28, the J call TRBJ2-1, with 16 bases matching TRBD2. The CDR3 has 16 amino acids. Trimming cost V 6 bases and J 5 bases; bases outside gene matches: 4. Germline CDR1 is MDHEN and CDR2 is SYDVKM. The CDR3 spells CASRGTSGRGHNEQFF. CDR3 nucleotide sequence: TGTGCCAGCAGAGGGACTAGCGGGAGGGGACACAATGAGCAGTTCTTC.

The chain uses TRBV27 and TRBJ2-5; D remains unclear. Between the trimmed V and J ends, which lost 6 bases and 3 bases, there was a span of 17 bases. Germline values: CDR1 MNHEY, CDR2 SMNVEV (reference sequence). The CDR3 consists of 15 residues. The CDR3 DNA sequence: TGTGCCAGCAGCCTACTCTCCGATCCAAAAGAGACCCAGTACTTC. Its protein product is CASSLLSDPKETQYF.

The chain links TRBV6-1 to TRBJ2-1, with unresolved D. The length of the CDR3 is 11 residues. Looked up from germline, CDR1 is MNHNS and CDR2 is SASEGT. Trimming stripped 5 bases from V and 7 bases from J, with 6 bases between. For the CDR3, the DNA is TGTGCCAGCAGTACTACTAATGAGCAGTTCTTC. Residues: CASSTTNEQFF.

J is TRBJ2-5 and V is TRBV13, with 13 bases fitting TRBD2. The germline V gene encodes CDR1 PRHDT and CDR2 FYEKMQ (reference sequence). This CDR3 region has 16 residues. After removal of 6 bases from V and 5 bases from J, the junction contained 9 bases not matched to a gene. CDR3 in DNA: TGTGCCAGCAGTCTTGGACTAGCGGGAGTGGGGGAGACCCAGTACTTC. This codes for CASSLGLAGVGETQYF.

The CDR3 spells CASSTTSSSINEQFF. In DNA form, the CDR3 reads TGTGCCAGCAGCACTACCTCCTCCTCAATCAATGAGCAGTTCTTC. The chain carries TRBV5-4 and TRBJ2-1; D remains unclear. Germline V gives CDR1 SGHNT, CDR2 YYREEE (reference sequence). The CDR3 is 15 amino acids. V was cut by 4 bases and J by 6 bases, with 17 bases left in between.

The chain employs TRBV23-1 and TRBJ2-7; 8 positions match TRBD1. TRBV23-1 belongs to the ORF category, with a function that is uncertain. CDR3 length: 16 residues. V gave up 4 bases and J gave up 0 bases; unmatched junction bases: 8. This CDR3 is CASSRWTGNASYEQYF. The CDR3 DNA reads TGCGCCAGCAGTCGATGGACAGGGAATGCCTCCTACGAGCAGTACTTC.

The rearrangement joins TRBV18 to TRBJ2-7; TRBD1 agrees at 7 bases. V lost 2 bases and J lost 6; bases outside the gene matches: 1. CDR3 length: 12 amino acids. CDR1 and CDR2 (germline): KGHSH, LQKENI. This CDR3 reads CASSPTGVEQYF. CDR3 DNA sequence: TGTGCCAGCTCACCAACAGGGGTCGAGCAGTACTTC.

J is TRBJ1-1 and V is TRBV29-1; D might be TRBD1 (6 bases). This CDR3 contains 13 residues. CDR1 and CDR2 from the germline V gene are SQVTM and ANQGSEA. The V end lost 4 bases, the J end lost 3 bases, and 12 bases lay between the germline ends. The CDR3 DNA is TGCAGCGTTGGCAGGGGATGGGACACTGAAGCTTTCTTT. The encoded protein is CSVGRGWDTEAFF.

The CDR3 here is CASSVGLAGGQFF. Here the CDR3 DNA reads TGCGCCAGCAGCGTGGGACTAGCGGGAGGGCAGTTCTTC. The V call is TRBV5-1, the J call TRBJ2-1; 15 bases agree with TRBD2. Germline lookup yields CDR1 SGHRS and CDR2 YFSETQ. V lost 4 bases and J lost 12; bases outside the gene matches: 2. The CDR3 loop spans 13 amino acids.

This chain links TRBV14 with TRBJ1-1, with D possibly matching TRBD1 (5 bases). Trimming stripped 0 bases from V and 3 bases from J, with 11 bases between. CDR1 is SGHDN, CDR2 FVKESK, per germline. The CDR3 length is 15 residues. CDR3 bases: TGTGCCAGCAGCCAAGAACAGGTAGGGTACACTGAAGCTTTCTTT. Its translation: CASSQEQVGYTEAFF.

As DNA, the CDR3 is TGTGCCAGCAGAAAGACAGGCGGGAACTATGGCTACACCTTC. Protein sequence: CASRKTGGNYGYTF. The chain carries TRBV2 and TRBJ1-2; possible D gene TRBD1, 6 bases. The CDR3 loop spans 14 amino acids. V lost 6 bases to trimming and J lost 2 bases, with 13 bases between them. Germline assignment: CDR1 SNHLY and CDR2 FYNNEI.

This clone was seen once. The chain recombines TRBV25-1 with TRBJ2-1, with 9 bases fitting TRBD2. The CDR3 length is 18 residues. J lost 4 bases, V lost 2 bases, and 12 bases had no gene match. Looked up from germline, CDR1 is MGHDK and CDR2 is SYGVNS. CDR3 nucleotide sequence: TGTGCCAGCAGTGAACACCCCCCCGGGACTAGCCTTTACAATGAGCAGTTCTTC. This encodes CASSEHPPGTSLYNEQFF.

This sequence joins TRBV13 and TRBJ1-2, with D tentatively TRBD1 (5 bases). This CDR3 comprises 16 residues. V was cut by 3 bases and J by 2 bases, with 16 bases left in between. Looked up from germline, CDR1 is PRHDT and CDR2 is FYEKMQ (reference sequence). For the CDR3, the DNA is TGTGCCAGCAGCTTTCGGGGGGAAGGGGCCAACTATGGCTACACCTTC. It specifies CASSFRGEGANYGYTF.

The J gene is TRBJ2-5, the V gene TRBV7-9, with TRBD1 matching over 7 bases. V was clipped by 5 bases and J by 1 base; unmatched bases: 4. Germline lookup yields CDR1 SEHNR and CDR2 FQNEAQ (reference sequence). The CDR3 covers 14 residues. This chain's CDR3 is CASSKTGSQETQYF. CDR3 DNA: TGTGCCAGCAGCAAGACAGGGTCCCAAGAGACCCAGTACTTC.

The chain has TRBV19 and TRBJ1-5; D remains unclear. Germline CDR1 LNHDA, CDR2 SQIVND (reference sequence). This CDR3 has 17 residues. Trimming pared 3 bases from V and 0 bases from J, leaving 15 bases between. The CDR3 nucleotides are TGTGCCAGTAGTATGGCCGGGGAACAACATAGCAATCAGCCCCAGCATTTT. This sequence encodes CASSMAGEQHSNQPQHF. The variable domain in full, with the rest retrieved from reference TRBV19 and TRBJ1-5, is DGGITQSPKYLFRKEGQNVTLSCEQNLNHDAMYWYRQDPGQGLRLIYYSQIVNDFQKGDIAEGYSVSREKKESFPLTVTSAQKNPTAFYLCASSMAGEQHSNQPQHFGDGTRLSIL.

The CDR3 loop reads CSARQDGYTF. CDR3 DNA: TGCAGCGCTCGACAGGATGGCTACACCTTC. This chain connects TRBV29-1 to TRBJ1-2; the D gene is possibly TRBD1 (6 bases). Trimming took 7 bases from V and 6 from J, leaving 9 bases between them. The CDR3 sequence is 10 residues long. Germline V gene sequence: CDR1 SQVTM, CDR2 ANQGSEA. Combining the CDR3 with reference TRBV29-1 and TRBJ1-2 gives the whole variable domain SAVISQKPSRDICQRGTSLTIQCQVDSQVTMMFWYRQQPGQSLTLIATANQGSEATYESGFVIDKFPISRPNLTFSTLTVSNMSPEDSSIYLCSARQDGYTFGSGTRLTVV.

The chain links TRBV10-3 to TRBJ2-1; D possibly corresponds to TRBD2 (7 bases). This CDR3 contains 15 residues. The germline V gene encodes CDR1 ENHRY and CDR2 SYGVKD. Deletions cut 2 bases from V and 4 bases from J, with 12 bases between. The CDR3 coding sequence is TGTGCCATCAGTGAGCCGGGGGGCGGGTACAATGAGCAGTTCTTC. This codes for CAISEPGGGYNEQFF.

This clone was observed a single time. V is TRBV4-1 and J is TRBJ2-1; 9 bases line up with TRBD2. J gave up 7 bases and V 4 bases, and 2 bases lay outside the gene matches. The germline CDR1 and CDR2 sequences are MGHRA and YSYEKL. The CDR3 consists of 13 residues. The CDR3 sequence is CASSLGLANEQFF. In DNA, the CDR3 is TGCGCCAGCAGCCTGGGACTAGCAAATGAGCAGTTCTTC.

The genes are TRBV19 and TRBJ2-7; the match to TRBD2 covers 9 bases. This CDR3 has 18 residues. Per germline, CDR1 LNHDA and CDR2 SQIVND (reference sequence). Trimming took 4 bases from V and 3 from J; bases not matched to a gene: 16. CDR3 bases: TGTGCCAGTAGTAGAGGGACTAGCTGGTCGGCTGTCGACTACGAGCAGTACTTC. Translating gives CASSRGTSWSAVDYEQYF.